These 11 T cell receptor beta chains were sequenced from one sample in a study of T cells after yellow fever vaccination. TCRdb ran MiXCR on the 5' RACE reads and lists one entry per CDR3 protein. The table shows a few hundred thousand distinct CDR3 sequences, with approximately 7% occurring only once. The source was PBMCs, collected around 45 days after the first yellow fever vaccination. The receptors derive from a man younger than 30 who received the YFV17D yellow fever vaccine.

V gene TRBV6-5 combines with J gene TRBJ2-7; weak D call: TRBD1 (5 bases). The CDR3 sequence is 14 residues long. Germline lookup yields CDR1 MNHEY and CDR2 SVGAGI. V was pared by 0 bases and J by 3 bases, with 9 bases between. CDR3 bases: TGTGCCAGCAGTTACTCACTTGACAGCTACGAGCAGTACTTC. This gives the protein CASSYSLDSYEQYF.

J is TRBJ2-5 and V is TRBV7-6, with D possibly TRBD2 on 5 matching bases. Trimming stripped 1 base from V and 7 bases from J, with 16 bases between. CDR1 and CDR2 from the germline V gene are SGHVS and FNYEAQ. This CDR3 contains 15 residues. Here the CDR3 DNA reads TGTGCCAGCAGCTTAGGAGCGGATGGGCTGGGGACCCAGTACTTC. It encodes CASSLGADGLGTQYF.

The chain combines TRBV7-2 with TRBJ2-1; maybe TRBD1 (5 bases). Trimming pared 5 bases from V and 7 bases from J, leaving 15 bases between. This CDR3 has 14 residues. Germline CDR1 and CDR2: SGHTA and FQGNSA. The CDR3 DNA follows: TGTGCCAGCAGCGGCAGGGTGTTGCGGAATGAGCAGTTCTTC. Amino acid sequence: CASSGRVLRNEQFF. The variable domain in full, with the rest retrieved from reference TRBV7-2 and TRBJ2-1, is GAGVSQSPSNKVTEKGKDVELRCDPISGHTALYWYRQSLGQGLEFLIYFQGNSAPDKSGLPSDRFSAERTGGSVSTLTIQRTQQEDSAVYLCASSGRVLRNEQFFGPGTRLTVL.

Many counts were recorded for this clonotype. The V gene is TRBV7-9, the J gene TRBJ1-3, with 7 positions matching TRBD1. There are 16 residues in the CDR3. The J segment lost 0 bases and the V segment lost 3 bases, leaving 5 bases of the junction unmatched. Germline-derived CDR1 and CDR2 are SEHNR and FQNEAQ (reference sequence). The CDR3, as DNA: TGTGCCAGCAGCTTCCAGGGGGGACGCTCTGGAAACACCATATATTTT. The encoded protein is CASSFQGGRSGNTIYF.

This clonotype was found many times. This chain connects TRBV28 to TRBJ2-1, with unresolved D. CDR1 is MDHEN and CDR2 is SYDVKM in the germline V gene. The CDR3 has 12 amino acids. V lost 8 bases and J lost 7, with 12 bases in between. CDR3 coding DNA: TGTGCCAGCCGGGTAGAAGTAAATGAGCAGTTCTTC. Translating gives CASRVEVNEQFF. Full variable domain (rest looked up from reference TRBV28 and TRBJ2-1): DVKVTQSSRYLVKRTGEKVFLECVQDMDHENMFWYRQDPGLGLRLIYFSYDVKMKEKGDIPEGYSVSREKKERFSLILESASTNQTSMYLCASRVEVNEQFFGPGTRLTVL.

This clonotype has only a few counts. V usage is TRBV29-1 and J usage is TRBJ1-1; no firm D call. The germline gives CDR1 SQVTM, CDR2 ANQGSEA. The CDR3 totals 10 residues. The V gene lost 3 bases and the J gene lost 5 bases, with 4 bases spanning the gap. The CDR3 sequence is CSVDQTEAFF. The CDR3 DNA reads TGCAGCGTTGATCAGACTGAAGCTTTCTTT.

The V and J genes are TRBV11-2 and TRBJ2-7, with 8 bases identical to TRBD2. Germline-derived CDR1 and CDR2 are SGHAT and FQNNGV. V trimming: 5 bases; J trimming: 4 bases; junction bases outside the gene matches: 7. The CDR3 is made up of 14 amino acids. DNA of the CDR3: TGTGCCAGCAGCCTCGGACTAGCACTTTACGAGCAGTACTTC. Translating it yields CASSLGLALYEQYF.

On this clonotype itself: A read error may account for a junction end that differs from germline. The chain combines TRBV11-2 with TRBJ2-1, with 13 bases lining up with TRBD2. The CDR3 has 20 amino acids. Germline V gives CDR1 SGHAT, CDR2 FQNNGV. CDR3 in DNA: TGTTCCAGCAGCCGTCCTAGGGGGACTAGCGGGGTGAGCTCCTACAATGAGCAGTTCTTC. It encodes CSSSRPRGTSGVSSYNEQFF.

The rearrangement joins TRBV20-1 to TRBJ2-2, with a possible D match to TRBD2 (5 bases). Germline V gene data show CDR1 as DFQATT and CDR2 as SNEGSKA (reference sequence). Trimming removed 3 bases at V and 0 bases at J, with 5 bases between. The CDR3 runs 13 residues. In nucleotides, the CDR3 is TGCAGTGCTAGCGGGGCGAACACCGGGGAGCTGTTTTTT. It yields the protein CSASGANTGELFF.

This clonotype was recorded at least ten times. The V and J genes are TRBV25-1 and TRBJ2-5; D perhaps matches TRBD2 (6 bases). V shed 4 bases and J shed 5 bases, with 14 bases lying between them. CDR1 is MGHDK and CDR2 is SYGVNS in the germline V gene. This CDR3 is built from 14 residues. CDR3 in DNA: TGTGCCAGCAGTGCTATATTTCGGGGGGAGACCCAGTACTTC. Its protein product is CASSAIFRGETQYF.

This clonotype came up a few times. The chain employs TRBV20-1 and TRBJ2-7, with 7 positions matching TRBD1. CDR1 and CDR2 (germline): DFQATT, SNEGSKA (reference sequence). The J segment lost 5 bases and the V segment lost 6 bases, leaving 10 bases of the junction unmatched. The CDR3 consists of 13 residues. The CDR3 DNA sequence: TGCAGTGCCAAGACAGGCCAGGGGGACGAGCAGTACGTC. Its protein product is CSAKTGQGDEQYV.